This T cell receptor beta chain appears in the sequencing data of a study of blood T cells in healthy people across ages. General study results and limits: A greater number of naive CD4+ cells and higher diversity distinguished long-lived donors from aged donors.

Then a second PCR, running roughly 7 to 11 cycles, was carried out with a sample-barcoded 5' primer and a J-beta primer mix. Each cDNA molecule was tagged by a template-switch adaptor with 12 random nucleotides. TCRdb redid the calling of the 5' RACE reads with MiXCR, one entry per CDR3 protein. The table lists nearly 1 million distinct CDR3 sequences, 45% to 60% of them singletons. V was pared by 5 bases and J by 0 bases, with 13 bases between. Germline CDR1 reads MRHNA; CDR2 reads SNTAGT. This CDR3 has 15 amino acids. Each sample yielded at least 5.5 micrograms of PBMC total RNA. This clonotype was found a few times. Its target is unknown.

The specimen was blood. The TCR comes from a woman aged 60-70 years in good health. J is TRBJ1-1 and V is TRBV6-4, with D possibly TRBD1 on 5 matching bases. The CDR3 nucleotides read TGTGCCAGCAGTCCCGGGACTTTTATGAACACTGAAGCTTTCTTT. Amino acid sequence: CASSPGTFMNTEAFF.